These 27 T cell receptor beta chains came from one sample sequenced in a study of cytomegalovirus exposure and HLA in healthy donors. Assay used: immunoSEQ multiplex PCR; TCRdb lists only in-frame clones, some missing. Of over 80,000 clones detected, approximately 81% appear once; the ten largest clones hold 20% to 25%. The sample consisted of PBMCs. The receptor set was obtained from a man younger than 30 in good health and CMV-seropositive.

V is TRBV11-3 and J is TRBJ2-3, with TRBD1 matching 9 bases. Germline values: CDR1 SGHNT, CDR2 YENEEA. The junction had 7 bases not matched to a gene; V was cut back by 5 bases and J by 4 bases. The CDR3 has 15 residues. The CDR3 reads CASSAGTGRADTQYF. DNA for the CDR3: TGTGCCAGCAGCGCCGGGACAGGGCGGGCAGATACGCAGTATTTT.

V and J are TRBV10-3 and TRBJ2-7; TRBD2 agrees at 13 bases. The CDR3 runs to 15 residues. Germline loops: CDR1 ENHRY, CDR2 SYGVKD. V gave up 7 bases and J gave up 2 bases; unmatched junction bases: 5. Here the CDR3 reads CAIMGTSGKPYEQYF. The CDR3 nucleotides read TGTGCCATCATGGGGACTAGCGGGAAACCCTACGAGCAGTACTTC.

This clone has only one observation. It is unclear where the CDR3 begins or ends on the DNA, so no DNA is shown, and the CDR3 is as TCRdb lists it. This chain joins TRBV5-4 and TRBJ2-1; the DNA was not compared with TRBD1, the D call given in the table. The germline CDR1 and CDR2 sequences are SGHNT and YYREEE (reference sequence). From its first to its last residue, the CDR3 has 12 amino acids. This CDR3 is CASSFGAGTGIF.

This clone has just one count. The DNA for the CDR3 is TGTGCCTGGAGTGTACAGGGTGACAATGAGCAGTTCTTC. Translation gives CAWSVQGDNEQFF. The chain links TRBV30 to TRBJ2-1, with D possibly TRBD1 on 6 matching bases. Looked up from germline, CDR1 is GTSNPN and CDR2 is SVGIG (reference sequence). The CDR3 totals 13 residues. V lost 0 bases and J lost 5, with 8 bases in between.

The V and J genes are TRBV21-1 and TRBJ2-5; TRBD1, the D gene given by the table, was not confirmed from the DNA. TRBV21-1 is a known pseudogene. This CDR3 region has 16 residues. CDR3 in DNA: TGTGCCAGCAGCAAAACCGGACAGGGGTATGGAGAGACCCAGTACTTC. It specifies CASSKTGQGYGETQYF.

This clone was picked up one time. This rearrangement joins TRBV7-2 to TRBJ2-5; 8 nucleotides line up with TRBD1. Per the germline V gene, CDR1 is SGHTA and CDR2 is FQGNSA. This CDR3 comprises 14 residues. Trimming took 4 bases from V and 7 from J; bases not matched to a gene: 8. The CDR3 nucleotides are TGTGCCAGCAGCTCTTTGGACAGGGCCGGGACCCAGTACTTC. Translated, it gives CASSSLDRAGTQYF.

CDR3 amino acids: CASSWTDRYGYTF. CDR3 DNA sequence: TGTGCCAGCAGTTGGACAGACCGCTATGGCTACACCTTC. This chain links TRBV6-5 with TRBJ1-2, with TRBD1 as a possible D gene (6 bases). This CDR3 region has 13 residues. V was pared by 4 bases and J by 4 bases, with 10 bases between. CDR1 and CDR2 (germline): MNHEY, SVGAGI.

V gene TRBV13 combines with J gene TRBJ2-1, with TRBD2 matching over 12 bases. CDR1 and CDR2 (germline): PRHDT, FYEKMQ (reference sequence). The CDR3 runs to 17 residues. V gave up 0 bases and J gave up 0 bases; unmatched junction bases: 0. The DNA of the CDR3 is TGTGCCAGCAGCTTAGGGACTAGCGGGAGCTCCTACAATGAGCAGTTCTTC. Protein product: CASSLGTSGSSYNEQFF.

This clone has just one count. The rearrangement uses TRBV19 and TRBJ2-3; 7 bases map to TRBD1. The junction had 4 bases not matched to a gene; V was cut back by 4 bases and J by 3 bases. The CDR3 extends over 14 amino acids. Germline CDR1 is LNHDA and CDR2 is SQIVND (reference sequence). CDR3 protein: CASSSRGWTDTQYF. Written as DNA, the CDR3 is TGTGCCAGTAGTAGCAGGGGGTGGACAGATACGCAGTATTTT. The whole variable domain, filled in from reference TRBV19 and TRBJ2-3, reads DGGITQSPKYLFRKEGQNVTLSCEQNLNHDAMYWYRQDPGQGLRLIYYSQIVNDFQKGDIAEGYSVSREKKESFPLTVTSAQKNPTAFYLCASSSRGWTDTQYFGPGTRLTVL.

The chain links TRBV28 to TRBJ1-4; 7 nucleotides line up with TRBD1. After removal of 6 bases from V and 8 bases from J, the junction contained 9 bases not matched to a gene. The CDR3 length is 14 residues. Looked up from germline, CDR1 is MDHEN and CDR2 is SYDVKM. In DNA, the CDR3 is TGTGCCAGCAGATCATACAGGGGTTCGGAAAAACTGTTTTTT. Its protein is CASRSYRGSEKLFF.

This clone showed up just once. The J gene is TRBJ2-4, the V gene TRBV28; a possible D gene is TRBD2 (5 bases). The germline V gene has CDR1 MDHEN and CDR2 SYDVKM. The CDR3 runs 15 residues. The ends were cut back, 0 bases at V and 5 bases at J, with 11 bases in the middle. The CDR3 here is CASSLWTRGQNIQYF. DNA for the CDR3: TGTGCCAGCAGTTTATGGACGAGAGGGCAAAACATTCAGTACTTC.

This sequence joins TRBV7-6 and TRBJ2-3; TRBD2 aligns across 8 bases. Looked up from germline, CDR1 is SGHVS and CDR2 is FNYEAQ. V lost 3 bases and J lost 4; bases outside the gene matches: 6. The CDR3 is made up of 15 amino acids. DNA of the CDR3: TGTGCCAGCAGCTTGAGCGGGAGTTGGGCAGATACGCAGTATTTT. It encodes CASSLSGSWADTQYF.

The chain employs TRBV4-1 and TRBJ1-1; D is uncertain. Trimming stripped 0 bases from V and 0 bases from J, with 14 bases between. The length of the CDR3 is 17 residues. Germline values: CDR1 MGHRA, CDR2 YSYEKL. The CDR3 region is CASSQDNRYSMNTEAFF. The CDR3 bases are TGCGCCAGCAGCCAAGACAACCGATACTCCATGAACACTGAAGCTTTCTTT.

This clone has a handful of counts. The chain links TRBV2 to TRBJ1-1, with no clear D. The CDR3 sequence is 13 residues long. Trimming removed 6 bases at V and 0 bases at J, with 8 bases between. Germline loops: CDR1 SNHLY, CDR2 FYNNEI. The CDR3 sequence: CASRSPMNTEAFF. The CDR3 DNA reads TGTGCCAGCAGGTCCCCTATGAACACTGAAGCTTTCTTT. Full variable domain (outside the CDR3, taken from reference TRBV2 and TRBJ1-1): EPEVTQTPSHQVTQMGQEVILRCVPISNHLYFYWYRQILGQKVEFLVSFYNNEISEKSEIFDDQFSVERPDGSNFTLKIRSTKLEDSAMYFCASRSPMNTEAFFGQGTRLTVV.

The chain combines TRBV28 with TRBJ2-2; 9 nucleotides line up with TRBD2. This CDR3 comprises 15 residues. Germline-derived CDR1 and CDR2 are MDHEN and SYDVKM. Trimming took 8 bases from V and 3 from J; bases not matched to a gene: 7. CDR3 residues: CASRGGRAHTGELFF. CDR3 DNA sequence: TGTGCCAGCCGCGGCGGGAGGGCCCACACCGGGGAGCTGTTTTTT. The full variable domain, completed using reference TRBV28 and TRBJ2-2, is DVKVTQSSRYLVKRTGEKVFLECVQDMDHENMFWYRQDPGLGLRLIYFSYDVKMKEKGDIPEGYSVSREKKERFSLILESASTNQTSMYLCASRGGRAHTGELFFGEGSRLTVL.

The chain couples TRBV6-6 to TRBJ1-2; a possible D gene is TRBD1 (5 bases). CDR1 and CDR2 from the germline V gene are MNHNY and SVGAGI (reference sequence). Trimming took off 3 bases at V and 2 bases at J, with 10 bases between the two ends. The CDR3 length is 14 residues. CDR3 loop: CASSYLGGNYGYTF. In DNA, the CDR3 is TGTGCCAGCAGTTATCTCGGGGGGAACTATGGCTACACCTTC.

This clone has a handful of counts. This chain uses TRBV28 with TRBJ2-3, with D maybe TRBD1 (6 bases). This CDR3 contains 15 residues. Trimming took 6 bases from V and 2 from J, leaving 15 bases between them. The germline V gene encodes CDR1 MDHEN and CDR2 SYDVKM. For the CDR3, the DNA is TGTGCCAGCAGACCAGACAGGTCCTACACAGATACGCAGTATTTT. This translates into CASRPDRSYTDTQYF.

The V call is TRBV6-5, the J call TRBJ2-3, with 9 positions matching TRBD2. V lost 5 bases to trimming and J lost 2 bases; unmatched junction nucleotides: 5. Germline V gene sequence: CDR1 MNHEY, CDR2 SVGAGI. The CDR3 is made up of 15 amino acids. The CDR3 bases are TGTGCCAGCAGTCCAGCGGGAGGATCCACAGATACGCAGTATTTT. This codes for CASSPAGGSTDTQYF.

V and J are TRBV23-1 and TRBJ2-7, with 13 bases lining up with TRBD2. TRBV23-1 is filed as an ORF, its function uncertain. CDR3 length: 20 residues. Trimming removed 1 base from V and 3 bases from J; junction bases left unmatched: 15. The CDR3 DNA is TGCGCCAGCAGTCAATACGTCGGACTAGCGGGAGTTCGTGGCGGCTACGAGCAGTACTTC. Protein: CASSQYVGLAGVRGGYEQYF.

The genes are TRBV5-4 and TRBJ2-1, with 9 positions matching TRBD2. CDR1 is SGHNT and CDR2 is YYREEE in the germline V gene (reference sequence). The V and J ends lost 2 bases and 8 bases, in that order; junction bases with no gene match: 8. This CDR3 has 15 residues. The CDR3 nucleotides read TGTGCCAGCAGCTTCTCGGGACTAGCCGGCGATGAGCAGTTCTTC. This encodes CASSFSGLAGDEQFF. The full variable domain, rest sourced from reference TRBV5-4 and TRBJ2-1, is ETGVTQSPTHLIKTRGQQVTLRCSSQSGHNTVSWYQQALGQGPQFIFQYYREEENGRGNFPPRFSGLQFPNYSSELNVNALELDDSALYLCASSFSGLAGDEQFFGPGTRLTVL.

The chain links TRBV30 to TRBJ2-2, with 7 bases identical to TRBD2. The junction had 13 bases not matched to a gene; V was cut back by 4 bases and J by 5 bases. The V gene's germline CDR1 is GTSNPN and CDR2 SVGIG (reference sequence). The CDR3 consists of 16 residues. The DNA for the CDR3 is TGTGCCTGGATTGTTCAGGGCGGGAGAATGACCGGGGAGCTGTTTTTT. This codes for CAWIVQGGRMTGELFF.

J is TRBJ1-1 and V is TRBV5-1; D gene unclear. With 0 bases removed from V and 4 bases from J, the gap between germline ends came to 7 bases. The CDR3 is 13 residues long. The germline gives CDR1 SGHRS, CDR2 YFSETQ. CDR3 nucleotides: TGCGCCAGCAGCTTGGCGCAGGTCACTGAAGCTTTCTTT. It is translated as CASSLAQVTEAFF.

The rearrangement links TRBV9 to TRBJ1-4, with D maybe TRBD1 (6 bases). The CDR3 sequence is 15 residues long. Germline V gene lookup returns CDR1 SGDLS and CDR2 YYNGEE. Trimming removed 4 bases at V and 4 bases at J, with 14 bases between. The CDR3 loop reads CASSSGEQFNEKLFF. CDR3 DNA: TGTGCCAGCAGCTCAGGGGAACAGTTTAATGAAAAACTGTTTTTT.

This clone was recorded a few times. This chain uses TRBV27 with TRBJ2-1; 14 nucleotides align to TRBD2. V lost 3 bases and J lost 8; bases outside the gene matches: 21. The CDR3 contains 21 residues. Germline assignment: CDR1 MNHEY and CDR2 SMNVEV (reference sequence). The CDR3 spells CASSFTLTDLSGTSGSHEQFF. The CDR3 DNA reads TGTGCCAGCAGTTTCACCCTGACCGACCTGTCCGGGACTAGCGGGAGTCATGAGCAGTTCTTC.

The chain couples TRBV19 to TRBJ1-1; TRBD1 matches at 7 bases. The CDR3 is 14 residues long. Germline V gene sequence: CDR1 LNHDA, CDR2 SQIVND (reference sequence). J was trimmed by 4 bases and V by 6 bases; bases with no gene match: 8. The CDR3 spells CASRLQGPSTEAFF. The CDR3 DNA sequence: TGTGCCAGTAGGCTACAGGGGCCCAGCACTGAAGCTTTCTTT.

This chain links TRBV28 with TRBJ1-1; D is unresolved. The CDR3 has 13 residues. V dropped 7 bases and J dropped 3 bases, with 12 bases sitting between them. The germline V gene encodes CDR1 MDHEN and CDR2 SYDVKM. This CDR3 is CASTLGGDTEAFF. The CDR3 DNA reads TGTGCCAGCACCCTGGGAGGAGACACTGAAGCTTTCTTT.

This chain connects TRBV19 to TRBJ2-7; 15 bases align to TRBD2. Germline V gene lookup returns CDR1 LNHDA and CDR2 SQIVND (reference sequence). The CDR3 sequence is 18 residues long. Unmatched junction bases numbered 15, after V lost 9 bases and J lost 3 bases. This CDR3 reads CASKNGLAGGRTHYEQYV. The CDR3 nucleotides read TGTGCCAGCAAAAATGGACTAGCGGGAGGGAGGACCCACTACGAGCAGTACGTC.